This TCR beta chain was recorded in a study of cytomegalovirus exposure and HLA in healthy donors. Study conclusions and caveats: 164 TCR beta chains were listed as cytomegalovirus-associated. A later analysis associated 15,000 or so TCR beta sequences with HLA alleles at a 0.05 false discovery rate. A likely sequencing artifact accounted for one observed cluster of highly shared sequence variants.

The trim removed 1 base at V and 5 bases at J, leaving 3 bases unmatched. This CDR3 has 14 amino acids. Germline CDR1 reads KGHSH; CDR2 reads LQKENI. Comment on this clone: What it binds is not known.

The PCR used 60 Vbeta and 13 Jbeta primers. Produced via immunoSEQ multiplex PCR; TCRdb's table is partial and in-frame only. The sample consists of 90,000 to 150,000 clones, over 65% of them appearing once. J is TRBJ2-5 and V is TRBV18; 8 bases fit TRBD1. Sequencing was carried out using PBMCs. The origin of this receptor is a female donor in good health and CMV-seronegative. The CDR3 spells CASSPRTGRETQYF. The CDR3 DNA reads TGTGCCAGCTCACCACGGACAGGGCGGGAGACCCAGTACTTC.